Shown below are 9 T cell receptor beta chains from a single sample sequenced in a study of blood T cell repertoires in COVID-19. The data were produced by immunoSEQ multiplex PCR, yet TCRdb's version contains in-frame clones alone and is incomplete. The sample lists approximately 280,000 clones, approximately 91% occurring once. The material sequenced was peripheral blood. All receptors come from a man younger than 30 with active or convalescent COVID-19.

CDR3 in amino acids: CASSQDQVGQPQHF. The CDR3, as DNA: TGCGCCAGCAGCCAAGATCAGGTAGGACAGCCCCAGCATTTT. The chain couples TRBV4-1 to TRBJ1-5; D is uncertain. V was shortened by 0 bases and J by 7 bases, with 10 bases between the two germline ends. CDR3 length: 14 amino acids. From germline, CDR1 is MGHRA and CDR2 YSYEKL.

This chain joins TRBV7-9 and TRBJ2-2; a possible D gene is TRBD1 (5 bases). Germline V lookup: CDR1 SEHNR, CDR2 FQNEAQ (reference sequence). Between the trimmed V and J ends, which lost 1 base and 3 bases, there was a span of 21 bases. This CDR3 has 19 amino acids. The CDR3 reads CASSLVLILERQYTGELFF. The CDR3 coding sequence is TGTGCCAGCAGCTTAGTGCTTATTTTAGAGAGACAGTACACCGGGGAGCTGTTTTTT.

The chain employs TRBV27 and TRBJ1-4; 8 positions match TRBD1. Germline CDR1 reads MNHEY; CDR2 reads SMNVEV (reference sequence). The CDR3 extends over 15 amino acids. The junction had 8 bases not matched to a gene; V was cut back by 7 bases and J by 4 bases. The CDR3 is CASKARTGINEKLFF. The CDR3 region has the DNA TGTGCCAGCAAAGCCCGGACAGGGATTAATGAAAAACTGTTTTTT.

This clone showed up just once. The chain carries TRBV10-3 and TRBJ1-4; D gene ambiguous. This CDR3 region has 16 residues. Trimming left V 0 bases short and J 2 bases short, with 10 bases between. CDR1 is ENHRY and CDR2 is SYGVKD in the germline V gene. For the CDR3, the DNA is TGTGCCATCAGTGAGTCGTTATCGGGGACTAATGAAAAACTGTTTTTT. It encodes CAISESLSGTNEKLFF.

V and J are TRBV29-1 and TRBJ2-3; unclear D gene. V was trimmed by 3 bases and J by 0 bases, leaving 22 bases between them. Per the germline V gene, CDR1 is SQVTM and CDR2 is ANQGSEA. The CDR3 is made up of 18 amino acids. As DNA, the CDR3 is TGCAGCGTTGAGGCCCTACTCAGGAACGGCGCTAGCACAGATACGCAGTATTTT. It codes for CSVEALLRNGASTDTQYF.

The chain's CDR3 is CATSSGGFRSGANVLTF. In DNA, the CDR3 is TGTGCCACCAGCTCCGGGGGATTTCGCTCTGGGGCCAACGTCCTGACTTTC. V is TRBV15 and J is TRBJ2-6; possible D gene TRBD2, 6 bases. CDR3 length equals 17 residues. Germline V gene data show CDR1 as LNHNV and CDR2 as YYDKDF (reference sequence). Between the trimmed V and J ends, which lost 5 bases and 0 bases, there was a span of 14 bases.

The genes are TRBV27 and TRBJ1-1; the D gene is possibly TRBD1 (6 bases). V was pared by 3 bases and J by 7 bases, with 12 bases between. From germline, CDR1 is MNHEY and CDR2 SMNVEV (reference sequence). The CDR3 runs to 13 residues. The CDR3 is CASSFGQSYEAFF. CDR3 DNA: TGTGCCAGCAGTTTCGGACAGTCCTATGAAGCTTTCTTT.

Note on this clone: Other nucleotide sequences from this sample produce the same CDR3. This sequence joins TRBV9 and TRBJ2-3, with 9 bases matching TRBD2. The CDR3 consists of 15 residues. V lost 0 bases to trimming and J lost 3 bases; unmatched junction nucleotides: 2. Germline-derived CDR1 and CDR2 are SGDLS and YYNGEE. CDR3 amino acids: CASSVGRGGTDTQYF. The DNA for the CDR3 is TGTGCCAGCAGCGTAGGGCGGGGGGGGACAGATACGCAGTATTTT.

CDR3 protein: CASIGQGLLYGYTF. CDR3 nucleotides: TGTGCCAGCATCGGACAGGGCCTGCTCTATGGCTACACCTTC. The rearrangement links TRBV5-6 to TRBJ1-2, with TRBD1 identical over 8 bases. There are 14 residues in the CDR3. V was pared by 6 bases and J by 4 bases, with 8 bases of the junction left unmatched. The germline CDR1 and CDR2 sequences are SGHDT and YYEEEE.